The entry that follows covers one TCR beta chain sequence. No antigen is known for it. PCR employed 60 Vbeta and 13 Jbeta primers. As handled by the study authors: About 11 million shared chains were among the about 80 million unique TCR beta chains that a later analysis counted. Libraries were prepared by immunoSEQ multiplex PCR; TCRdb keeps only in-frame clonotypes and omits some of them. V and J calls and clone size are as listed in that table; D and trimming were resolved from the DNA. The data show around 130,000 clones, over 70% seen once. The source of the sample is a study of cytomegalovirus exposure and HLA in healthy donors. For the study at large: Earlier work reported around 110 million unique TCR beta sequences from about 180 million T cells. Study-level results: A few chains tied to CMV proved CMV antigen-specific in vitro. Reported performance of the classifier showed diagnosis of cytomegalovirus status with high specificity and sensitivity.

The TCR sequence derives from a woman aged 40 to 50 in good health and CMV-seronegative. Sequenced input: PBMCs.

As DNA, the CDR3 is TGTGCCAGCAGTCGTAGCGGGGCGAGCTCCTACGAGCAGTACTTC. This translates into CASSRSGASSYEQYF. The chain employs TRBV6-5 and TRBJ2-7; 8 positions agree with TRBD2. CDR3 length: 15 residues. J lost 0 bases, V lost 5 bases, and 6 bases had no gene match. The germline V gene encodes CDR1 MNHEY and CDR2 SVGAGI.